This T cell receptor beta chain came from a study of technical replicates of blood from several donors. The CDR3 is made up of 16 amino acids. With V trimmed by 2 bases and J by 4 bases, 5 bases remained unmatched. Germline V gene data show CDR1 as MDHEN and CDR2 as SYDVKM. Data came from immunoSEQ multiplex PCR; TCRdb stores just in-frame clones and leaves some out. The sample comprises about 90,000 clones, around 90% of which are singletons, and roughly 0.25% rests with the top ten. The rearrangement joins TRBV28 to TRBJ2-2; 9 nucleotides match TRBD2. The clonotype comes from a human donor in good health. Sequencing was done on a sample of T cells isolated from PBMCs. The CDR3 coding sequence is TGTGCCAGCAGTTTAGCGGGGGGGTCGGGCACCGGGGAGCTGTTTTTT. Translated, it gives CASSLAGGSGTGELFF.